This T cell receptor (beta chain) derives from a study of OX40 agonist ivuxolimab in advanced cancers. CDR3 size: 14 residues. Germline V gene sequence: CDR1 SEHNR, CDR2 FQNEAQ (reference sequence). Germline trimming cut 5 bases from V and 4 bases from J; bases unmatched to any gene: 4. Produced via immunoSEQ multiplex PCR; TCRdb's table is partial and in-frame only. Of 20,000 to 25,000 clones in the sample, about 80% are singletons; the top ten hold about 28%. The genes are TRBV7-9 and TRBJ2-7; 11 bases map to TRBD1. This material consisted of CD4+ or CD8+ T cells sorted from blood, taken in a trial of the OX40 agonist ivuxolimab. This TCR was recovered from an adult with an advanced solid tumor such as melanoma, head and neck, liver or kidney cancer. CDR3 in DNA: TGTGCCAGCAGCCCCGGGACAGGGGGGTACGAGCAGTACTTC. As protein: CASSPGTGGYEQYF.